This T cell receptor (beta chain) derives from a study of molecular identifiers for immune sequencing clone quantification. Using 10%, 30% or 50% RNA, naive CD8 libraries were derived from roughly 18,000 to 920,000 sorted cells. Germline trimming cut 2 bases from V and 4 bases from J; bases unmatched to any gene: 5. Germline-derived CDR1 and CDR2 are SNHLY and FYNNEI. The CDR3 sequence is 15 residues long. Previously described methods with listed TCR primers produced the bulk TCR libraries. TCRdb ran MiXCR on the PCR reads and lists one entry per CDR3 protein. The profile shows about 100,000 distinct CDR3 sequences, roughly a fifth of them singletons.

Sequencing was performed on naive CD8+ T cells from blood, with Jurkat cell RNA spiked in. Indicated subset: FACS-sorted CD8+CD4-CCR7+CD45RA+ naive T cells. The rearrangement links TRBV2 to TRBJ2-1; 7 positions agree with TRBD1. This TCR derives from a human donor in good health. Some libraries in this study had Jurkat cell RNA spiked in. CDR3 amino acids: CASSEYRGQYNEQFF. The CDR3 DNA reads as TGTGCCAGCAGTGAATACAGGGGACAATACAATGAGCAGTTCTTC.